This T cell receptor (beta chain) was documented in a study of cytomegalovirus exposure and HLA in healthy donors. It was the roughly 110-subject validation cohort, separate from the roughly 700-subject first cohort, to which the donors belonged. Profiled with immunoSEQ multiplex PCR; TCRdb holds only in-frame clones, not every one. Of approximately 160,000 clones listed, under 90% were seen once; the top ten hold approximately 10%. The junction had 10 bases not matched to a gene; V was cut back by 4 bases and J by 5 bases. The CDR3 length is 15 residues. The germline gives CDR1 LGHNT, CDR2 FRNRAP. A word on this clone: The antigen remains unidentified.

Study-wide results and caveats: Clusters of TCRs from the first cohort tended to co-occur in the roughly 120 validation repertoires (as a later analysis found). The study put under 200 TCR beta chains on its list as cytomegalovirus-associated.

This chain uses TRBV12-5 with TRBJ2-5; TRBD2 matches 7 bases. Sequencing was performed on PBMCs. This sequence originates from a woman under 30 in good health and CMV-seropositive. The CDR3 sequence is CASGSRGEGRETQYF. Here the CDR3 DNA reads TGTGCTAGTGGTTCCCGCGGGGAGGGACGGGAGACCCAGTACTTC.